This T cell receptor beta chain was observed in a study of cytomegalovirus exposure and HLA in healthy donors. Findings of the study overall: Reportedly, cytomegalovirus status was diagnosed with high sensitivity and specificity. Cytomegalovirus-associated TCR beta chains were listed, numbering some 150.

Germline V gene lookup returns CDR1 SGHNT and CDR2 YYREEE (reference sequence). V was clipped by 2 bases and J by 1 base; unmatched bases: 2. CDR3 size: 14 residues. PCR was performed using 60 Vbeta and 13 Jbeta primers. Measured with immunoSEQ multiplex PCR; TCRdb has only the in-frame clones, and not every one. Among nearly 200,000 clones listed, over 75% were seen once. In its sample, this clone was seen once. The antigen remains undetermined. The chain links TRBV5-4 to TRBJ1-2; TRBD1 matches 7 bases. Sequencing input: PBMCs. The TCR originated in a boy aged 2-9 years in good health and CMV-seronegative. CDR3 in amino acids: CASSFGQVNYGYTF. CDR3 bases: TGTGCCAGCAGCTTCGGACAGGTTAACTATGGCTACACCTTC.